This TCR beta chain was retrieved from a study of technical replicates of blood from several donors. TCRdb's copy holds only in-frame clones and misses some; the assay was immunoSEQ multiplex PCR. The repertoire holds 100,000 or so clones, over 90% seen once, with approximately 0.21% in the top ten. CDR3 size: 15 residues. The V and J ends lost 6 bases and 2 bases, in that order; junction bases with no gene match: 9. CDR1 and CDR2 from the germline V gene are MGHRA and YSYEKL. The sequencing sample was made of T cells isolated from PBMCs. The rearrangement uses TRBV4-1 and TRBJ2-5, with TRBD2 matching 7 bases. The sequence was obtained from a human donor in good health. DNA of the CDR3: TGCGCCAGCAGGCCCGAGCCGGGAGGACAAGAGACCCAGTACTTC. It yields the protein CASRPEPGGQETQYF.